These 27 T cell receptor beta chains were all obtained from the same sample, sequenced in a study of blood T cell repertoires in COVID-19. The repertoire was sequenced with immunoSEQ multiplex PCR; TCRdb's copy has only in-frame clones and lacks some. The repertoire holds 150,000 or so clones, with around 84% as singletons. What was sequenced was peripheral blood. These receptors were collected from a human donor in a cohort sampled during active COVID-19.

The gene calls are TRBV28 and TRBJ1-5; 9 bases line up with TRBD1. The CDR3 has 15 residues. From germline, CDR1 is MDHEN and CDR2 SYDVKM. J lost 5 bases, V lost 5 bases, and 7 bases had no gene match. CDR3 nucleotides: TGTGCCAGCAGTCCCCCGGGACAGGGATATCAGCCCCAGCATTTT. Its translation: CASSPPGQGYQPQHF.

The genes are TRBV11-3 and TRBJ1-1, with a weak D call TRBD1 (6 bases). Germline V gives CDR1 SGHNT, CDR2 YENEEA. The CDR3 totals 13 residues. V lost 5 bases, J lost 3 bases, and 10 bases lay in between. The CDR3 loop reads CASSLDRHTEAFF. Written as DNA, the CDR3 is TGTGCCAGCAGCCTTGACAGGCACACTGAAGCTTTCTTT.

This rearrangement joins TRBV5-1 to TRBJ2-4, with D tentatively TRBD1 (6 bases). The CDR3 has 17 amino acids. The V end lost 3 bases, the J end lost 1 base, and 17 bases lay between the germline ends. CDR1 is SGHRS and CDR2 is YFSETQ in the germline V gene. The DNA of the CDR3 is TGCGCCAGCAGCTCCCGACAGGTTACGGAGGCCAAAAACATTCAGTACTTC. Translated, it gives CASSSRQVTEAKNIQYF. Combining the CDR3 with reference TRBV5-1 and TRBJ2-4 gives the whole variable domain KAGVTQTPRYLIKTRGQQVTLSCSPISGHRSVSWYQQTPGQGLQFLFEYFSETQRNKGNFPGRFSGRQFSNSRSEMNVSTLELGDSALYLCASSSRQVTEAKNIQYFGAGTRLSVL.

The chain has TRBV2 and TRBJ2-7; perhaps TRBD2 as D (5 bases). Germline V gene lookup returns CDR1 SNHLY and CDR2 FYNNEI. This CDR3 is 12 amino acids long. V gave up 6 bases and J gave up 7 bases, with 13 bases separating them. The CDR3 nucleotides read TGTGCCAGCAGCGCCGACGGCGGGGAGCAGTACTTC. Translated, it gives CASSADGGEQYF.

The chain uses TRBV30 and TRBJ1-4; maybe TRBD1 (6 bases). Germline values: CDR1 GTSNPN, CDR2 SVGIG (reference sequence). V was pared by 3 bases and J by 5 bases, with 16 bases between. The CDR3 has 15 amino acids. DNA of the CDR3: TGTGCCTGGAGGGAAGGACAGACATCAAATGAAAAACTGTTTTTT. This encodes CAWREGQTSNEKLFF.

CDR3 residues: CASSAKAGQGISNQPQHF. In DNA, the CDR3 is TGTGCCAGCAGCGCTAAGGCCGGACAGGGAATAAGCAATCAGCCCCAGCATTTT. The rearrangement uses TRBV7-2 and TRBJ1-5; 8 bases fit TRBD1. Looked up from germline, CDR1 is SGHTA and CDR2 is FQGNSA. V trimming: 5 bases; J trimming: 1 base; junction bases outside the gene matches: 13. This CDR3 comprises 18 residues.

V is TRBV6-1 and J is TRBJ1-4; D remains unclear. The CDR3 sequence is 17 residues long. V shed 2 bases and J shed 0 bases, with 13 bases lying between them. Germline-derived CDR1 and CDR2 are MNHNS and SASEGT. CDR3 sequence reads: CASSEIAAVATNEKLFF. Written as DNA, the CDR3 is TGTGCCAGCAGTGAAATTGCGGCAGTCGCAACTAATGAAAAACTGTTTTTT.

CDR3 coding DNA: TGTGCCAGCAGTGAGAGGGACTTCTCTGGAAACACCATATATTTT. It yields the protein CASSERDFSGNTIYF. The chain carries TRBV6-1 and TRBJ1-3, with D maybe TRBD1 (5 bases). Germline V gene data show CDR1 as MNHNS and CDR2 as SASEGT. The CDR3 contains 15 residues. The ends were cut back, 3 bases at V and 0 bases at J, with 9 bases in the middle.

This clone was observed a few times. V usage is TRBV6-4 and J usage is TRBJ2-1; 7 positions match TRBD1. The CDR3 length is 14 residues. CDR1 and CDR2 (germline): MRHNA, SNTAGT. V was pared by 8 bases and J by 1 base, with 5 bases of the junction left unmatched. The DNA for the CDR3 is TGTGCCAGCTCACCGGGACAGTCCTACAATGAGCAGTTCTTC. Protein sequence: CASSPGQSYNEQFF.

The V call is TRBV10-2, the J call TRBJ1-2, with 7 positions matching TRBD1. The J segment lost 0 bases and the V segment lost 8 bases, leaving 6 bases of the junction unmatched. Germline V lookup: CDR1 WSHSY, CDR2 SAAADI. This CDR3 comprises 14 residues. CDR3 coding DNA: TGCGCCAGCTTCGGGACAGCCCCTAACTATGGCTACACCTTC. Protein: CASFGTAPNYGYTF.

This chain connects TRBV19 to TRBJ2-3; D may be TRBD2 (5 bases). Germline CDR1 is LNHDA and CDR2 is SQIVND (reference sequence). CDR3 length equals 13 residues. V was clipped by 4 bases and J by 6 bases, with 11 bases between them. The DNA of the CDR3 is TGTGCCAGTAGTAGGACTGCCAAGGATACGCAGTATTTT. It yields the protein CASSRTAKDTQYF.

This clone was detected once. The CDR3 sequence: CASSQDSVLRGGYTF. The CDR3 DNA reads as TGCGCCAGCAGCCAAGACTCCGTGCTTCGAGGTGGCTACACCTTC. The chain uses TRBV4-1 and TRBJ1-2; D gene unclear. This CDR3 region has 15 residues. The germline CDR1 and CDR2 sequences are MGHRA and YSYEKL. The V end was cut by 0 bases, the J end by 7 bases, with 15 bases between.

V gene TRBV6-1 combines with J gene TRBJ1-2; TRBD1 might be the D (6 bases). Germline values: CDR1 MNHNS, CDR2 SASEGT. The CDR3 runs to 14 residues. V was cut by 3 bases and J by 4 bases, with 12 bases left in between. The CDR3 DNA is TGTGCCAGCAGTGAGGACAGCCCTATCTATGGCTACACCTTC. Translation: CASSEDSPIYGYTF.

This clone was counted between two and nine times. Here the CDR3 reads CASSRGGGTGELFF. CDR3 DNA: TGTGCCAGCAGCCGGGGGGGCGGCACCGGGGAGCTGTTTTTT. The gene calls are TRBV7-9 and TRBJ2-2; 8 positions agree with TRBD2. V lost 5 bases and J lost 4; bases outside the gene matches: 3. The CDR3 length is 14 residues. Germline CDR1 reads SEHNR; CDR2 reads FQNEAQ (reference sequence).

This clone appeared a few times. The chain couples TRBV18 to TRBJ1-2; 8 bases map to TRBD1. Germline CDR1 is KGHSH and CDR2 is LQKENI. CDR3 length equals 17 residues. J gave up 8 bases and V 6 bases, and 20 bases lay outside the gene matches. The CDR3 is CASSRRAPGQAPEGYTF. In DNA form, the CDR3 reads TGTGCCAGCTCCCGAAGGGCCCCGGGACAGGCGCCAGAGGGCTACACCTTC.

Concerning this clone: Other DNA sequences within the sample encode an identical CDR3. The J gene is TRBJ1-1, the V gene TRBV6-4; TRBD1 is a possible D gene (5 bases). CDR3 length: 13 amino acids. V lost 8 bases to trimming and J lost 2 bases, with 12 bases between them. Germline V lookup: CDR1 MRHNA, CDR2 SNTAGT. The CDR3 DNA reads TGTGCCAGCTCTTTCGACAGAAACACTGAAGCTTTCTTT. Translating gives CASSFDRNTEAFF.

This clone was detected a few times. The gene calls are TRBV3-1 (or the pseudogene TRBV3-2) and TRBJ1-3; D may be TRBD1 (6 bases). CDR3 length equals 16 residues. Germline V gene data show CDR1 as LGHDT and CDR2 as YNNKEL (reference sequence). The V end lost 0 bases, the J end lost 2 bases, and 11 bases lay between the germline ends. The CDR3 DNA sequence: TGTGCCAGCAGCCAAGAAAGGGGGTTTGCTGGAAACACCATATATTTT. It is translated as CASSQERGFAGNTIYF.

The chain couples TRBV6-5 to TRBJ2-7; 7 nucleotides align to TRBD2. The trim removed 6 bases at V and 5 bases at J, leaving 10 bases unmatched. Germline V CDR1 and CDR2: MNHEY, SVGAGI. This CDR3 is built from 14 residues. This CDR3 reads CASRIAGVLDEQYF. Here the CDR3 DNA reads TGTGCCAGCAGGATTGCGGGGGTTCTCGACGAGCAGTACTTC.

The V and J genes are TRBV27 and TRBJ2-7, with no clear D. From germline, CDR1 is MNHEY and CDR2 SMNVEV (reference sequence). There are 13 residues in the CDR3. Between the trimmed V and J ends, which lost 4 bases and 1 base, there was a span of 8 bases. CDR3 sequence (DNA): TGTGCCAGCAGTTCTACAGATTCCTACGAGCAGTACTTC. This gives the protein CASSSTDSYEQYF.

This chain joins TRBV28 and TRBJ2-7; the D gene is possibly TRBD1 (6 bases). V was trimmed by 5 bases and J by 0 bases, leaving 14 bases between them. The germline CDR1 and CDR2 sequences are MDHEN and SYDVKM. This CDR3 region has 15 residues. The CDR3 coding sequence is TGTGCCAGCAGTCCCAGTCCGGGACACTCCTACGAGCAGTACTTC. It translates to CASSPSPGHSYEQYF.

The rearrangement uses TRBV6-2 or TRBV6-3 and TRBJ1-3; the D gene is possibly TRBD1 (6 bases). The CDR3 spans 17 residues. V dropped 2 bases and J dropped 0 bases, with 14 bases sitting between them. The germline gives CDR1 MNHEY, CDR2 SVGEGT. CDR3 region: CASSYLGQLSSGNTIYF. CDR3 nucleotides: TGTGCCAGCAGTTACCTTGGACAGTTGAGCTCTGGAAACACCATATATTTT.

V is TRBV18 and J is TRBJ2-5; possibly TRBD1 for D (6 bases). Germline CDR1 reads KGHSH; CDR2 reads LQKENI. The CDR3 is made up of 13 amino acids. V gave up 5 bases and J gave up 3 bases, with 10 bases separating them. CDR3 region: CASSRTDKETQYF. DNA for the CDR3: TGTGCCAGCTCAAGGACAGATAAAGAGACCCAGTACTTC.

The rearrangement uses TRBV7-9 and TRBJ2-7, with a possible D match to TRBD2 (5 bases). From germline, CDR1 is SEHNR and CDR2 FQNEAQ (reference sequence). This CDR3 contains 13 residues. The ends were cut back, 3 bases at V and 6 bases at J, with 12 bases in the middle. The CDR3 sequence: CASSFRGALEQYF. The CDR3 bases are TGTGCCAGCAGCTTCCGGGGAGCCCTCGAGCAGTACTTC.

In its sample, this clone was seen a few times. The V gene is TRBV28, the J gene TRBJ1-1; D is undetermined. Trimming removed 5 bases from V and 5 bases from J, with 9 bases in between. There are 12 residues in the CDR3. The germline V gene encodes CDR1 MDHEN and CDR2 SYDVKM. DNA for the CDR3: TGTGCCAGCAGTATATCCGCGACTGAAGCTTTCTTT. Translated: CASSISATEAFF. Looking up the rest from reference TRBV28 and TRBJ1-1 gives the full variable domain: DVKVTQSSRYLVKRTGEKVFLECVQDMDHENMFWYRQDPGLGLRLIYFSYDVKMKEKGDIPEGYSVSREKKERFSLILESASTNQTSMYLCASSISATEAFFGQGTRLTVV.

The chain links TRBV28 to TRBJ1-5, with D tentatively TRBD1 (5 bases). The germline gives CDR1 MDHEN, CDR2 SYDVKM. CDR3 length: 14 residues. The V gene lost 3 bases and the J gene lost 7 bases, with 13 bases spanning the gap. CDR3 coding DNA: TGTGCCAGCAGTTTGGGGGGTGTGGGGCAGCCCCAGCATTTT. This gives the protein CASSLGGVGQPQHF.

The V call is TRBV5-6, the J call TRBJ1-2, with D perhaps TRBD1 (5 bases). CDR1 is SGHDT and CDR2 is YYEEEE in the germline V gene. The CDR3 sequence is 13 residues long. V shed 4 bases and J shed 4 bases, with 11 bases lying between them. The CDR3 sequence is CASSQDTIYGYTF. The CDR3 DNA follows: TGTGCCAGCAGCCAGGACACGATCTATGGCTACACCTTC.

The chain joins TRBV27 to TRBJ2-1; possibly TRBD2 for D (5 bases). The CDR3 consists of 13 residues. The germline V and J ends were trimmed by 3 bases and 8 bases, with 11 bases remaining between them. CDR1 is MNHEY and CDR2 is SMNVEV in the germline V gene (reference sequence). The CDR3 spells CASSLERAHEQFF. CDR3 nucleotides: TGTGCCAGCAGTTTGGAGAGGGCTCATGAGCAGTTCTTC.